This T cell receptor (beta chain) was captured by sequencing in a study of response to subunit inactivated influenza vaccine. Each CDR3 protein is one row after TCRdb ran MiXCR on the RT-PCR reads. The sample includes 530,000 or so distinct CDR3 sequences, 14% seen only once; the top ten take 11%. Study-level results: New T cells are recruited in small numbers by each seasonal influenza vaccination, according to the authors' suggestion.

This CDR3 spans 12 amino acids. V was cut by 8 bases and J by 4 bases, with 11 bases left in between. To note about this clonotype: Its antigen is still unknown.

The sample here was PBMCs from blood, taken 11 to 12 days after vaccination. The chain joins TRBV12-3 or TRBV12-4 to TRBJ2-5; D gene ambiguous. This receptor was obtained from a man aged 50-60 years who received an inactivated influenza vaccine. CDR3: CASARFGETQYF. CDR3 sequence (DNA): TGTGCCAGCGCTAGATTCGGAGAGACCCAGTACTTC.